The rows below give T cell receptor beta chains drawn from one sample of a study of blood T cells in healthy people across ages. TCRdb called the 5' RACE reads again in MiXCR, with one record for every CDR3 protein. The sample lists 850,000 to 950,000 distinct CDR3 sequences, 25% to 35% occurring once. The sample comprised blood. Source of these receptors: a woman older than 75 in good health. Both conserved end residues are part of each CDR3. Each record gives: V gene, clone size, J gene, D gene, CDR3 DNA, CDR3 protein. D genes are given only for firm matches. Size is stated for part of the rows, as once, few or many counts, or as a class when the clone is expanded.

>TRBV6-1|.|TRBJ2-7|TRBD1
TGTGCCAGCAGCCATACGACAGGGACCTACGAGCAGTACTTC
CASSHTTGTYEQYF
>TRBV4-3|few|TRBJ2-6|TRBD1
TGCGCCAGCAGTCAAGACAGGGCATCTGGGGCCAACGTCCTGACTTTC
CASSQDRASGANVLTF
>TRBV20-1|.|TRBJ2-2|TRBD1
TGCAGTGCCTCGCCCGTCCTCGGATCTACAGGGGGCTACACCGGGGAGCTGTTTTTT
CSASPVLGSTGGYTGELFF
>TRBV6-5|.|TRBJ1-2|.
TGTACCAGCAGCCGGGACTCTCACTATGGCTACACCTTC
CTSSRDSHYGYTF
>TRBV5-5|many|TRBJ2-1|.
TGTGCCAGCAGTATGGACGATTACAATGAGCAGTTCTTC
CASSMDDYNEQFF
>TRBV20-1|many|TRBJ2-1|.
TGCAGTGCTAGAGATGGCGACAGAACCTACAATGAGCAGTTCTTC
CSARDGDRTYNEQFF
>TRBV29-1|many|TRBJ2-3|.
TGCAGCACCTACAGCGCTGATACGCAGTATTTT
CSTYSADTQYF
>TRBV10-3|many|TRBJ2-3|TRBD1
TGTGCCATCAGTGACAGGGGGCGCCTGGATACGCAGTATTTT
CAISDRGRLDTQYF
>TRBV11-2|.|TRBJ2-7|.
TGTGCCAGCAGCTTAACCCCGAAAAGCGCCGGACGGGGTTCCCCCTACGAGCAGTACTTC
CASSLTPKSAGRGSPYEQYF
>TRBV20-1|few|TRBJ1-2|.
TGCAGGGCCGACAGGAATAACTATGGCTACACCTTC
CRADRNNYGYTF
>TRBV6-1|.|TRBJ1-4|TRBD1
TGTGCCAGCAGTGAAGGGGACAGGCCGTATGCTGAAAAACTGTTTTTT
CASSEGDRPYAEKLFF
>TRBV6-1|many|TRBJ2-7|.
TGTGCCAGCACTCACCGGGTCGGGGAGCAGTACTTC
CASTHRVGEQYF
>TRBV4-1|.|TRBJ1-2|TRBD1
TGCGCCAGCAGCCAAGATGGAAGGGGGCCGAGTGGCTACACCTTC
CASSQDGRGPSGYTF
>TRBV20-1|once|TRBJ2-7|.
TGCAGTGCTAGCCTGGGCCAGGACCCCTACGAGCAGTACTTC
CSASLGQDPYEQYF
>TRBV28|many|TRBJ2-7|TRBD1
TGTGCCAGCAAATTTACAGGGGGCAGCTACGAGCAGTACTTC
CASKFTGGSYEQYF
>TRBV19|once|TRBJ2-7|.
TGTGCCAGTAGTATCGGTCAGCCTCTCGAGCAGTACTTC
CASSIGQPLEQYF
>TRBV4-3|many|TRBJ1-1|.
TGCGCCAGCAGCCAAGATCGAGGTTTTTGGGCTTTCTTT
CASSQDRGFWAFF
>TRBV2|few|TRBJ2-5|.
TGTGCCAGCAGTGCTATTGAGTCCGCTTGGAAGACCCAGTACTTC
CASSAIESAWKTQYF
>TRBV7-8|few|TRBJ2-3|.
TGTGCCAGCAGCCAAGATCCCGGTGCCCTCCCACACACAGATACGCAGTATTTT
CASSQDPGALPHTDTQYF
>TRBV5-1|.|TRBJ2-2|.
TGCGCCAGCAGCTTTCGATCTCCAGAGAACACCGGGGAGCTGTTTTTT
CASSFRSPENTGELFF
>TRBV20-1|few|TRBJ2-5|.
TGCAGTGCGATTAGGCGAAGCGAGACCCAGTACTTC
CSAIRRSETQYF
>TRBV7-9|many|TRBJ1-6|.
TGTGCCAGCAGCCAGGGACGGGGCGCGAATTCACCCCTCCACTTT
CASSQGRGANSPLHF
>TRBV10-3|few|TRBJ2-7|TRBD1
TGTGCCATCAGTGAGTCGACAGGGGAGGCTTCCTCCGAGCAGTACTTC
CAISESTGEASSEQYF
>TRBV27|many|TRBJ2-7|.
TGTGCCAGCAGGCGCCAGGGGTCGAGCTCCTACGAGCAGTACTTC
CASRRQGSSSYEQYF
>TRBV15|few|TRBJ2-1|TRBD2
TGTGCCACCAGCAGAGAGGGAAGGGCTAGCGGACACAATGAGCAGTTCTTC
CATSREGRASGHNEQFF
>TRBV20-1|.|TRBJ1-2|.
TGCAGTGCTAGAGACCGGGATAAGGGCTTTGGCTACACCTTC
CSARDRDKGFGYTF